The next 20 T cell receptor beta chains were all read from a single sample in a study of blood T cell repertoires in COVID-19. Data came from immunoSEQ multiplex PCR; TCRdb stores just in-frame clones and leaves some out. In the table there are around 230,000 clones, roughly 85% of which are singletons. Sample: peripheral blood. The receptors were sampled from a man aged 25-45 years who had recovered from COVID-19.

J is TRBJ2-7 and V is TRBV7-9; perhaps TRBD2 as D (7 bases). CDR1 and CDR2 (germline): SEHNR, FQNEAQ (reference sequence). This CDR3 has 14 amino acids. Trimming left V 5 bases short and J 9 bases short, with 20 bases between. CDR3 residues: CASSPGGLPSGQYF. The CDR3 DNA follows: TGTGCCAGCAGCCCCGGGGGGCTCCCTAGTGGGCAGTACTTC.

For the CDR3, the DNA is TGTGCCAGTAGTATCTTAACGGCCCCAGCGGATACGCAGTATTTT. As protein: CASSILTAPADTQYF. The V and J genes are TRBV19 and TRBJ2-3; D is uncertain. From germline, CDR1 is LNHDA and CDR2 SQIVND (reference sequence). V lost 3 bases, J lost 6 bases, and 16 bases lay in between. The CDR3 has 15 amino acids.

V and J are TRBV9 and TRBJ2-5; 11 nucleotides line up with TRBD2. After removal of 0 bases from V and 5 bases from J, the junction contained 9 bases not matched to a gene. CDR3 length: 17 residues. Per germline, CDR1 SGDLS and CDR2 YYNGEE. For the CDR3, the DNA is TGTGCCAGCAGCGTAGGAGGTAGCGGGGGGGCCTTGGAGACCCAGTACTTC. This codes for CASSVGGSGGALETQYF.

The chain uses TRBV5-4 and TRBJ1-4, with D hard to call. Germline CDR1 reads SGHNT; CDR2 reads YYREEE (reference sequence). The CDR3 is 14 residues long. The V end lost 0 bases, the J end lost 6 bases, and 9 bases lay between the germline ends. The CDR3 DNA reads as TGTGCCAGCAGCTTGGATGCGATCCATGAAAAACTGTTTTTT. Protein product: CASSLDAIHEKLFF.

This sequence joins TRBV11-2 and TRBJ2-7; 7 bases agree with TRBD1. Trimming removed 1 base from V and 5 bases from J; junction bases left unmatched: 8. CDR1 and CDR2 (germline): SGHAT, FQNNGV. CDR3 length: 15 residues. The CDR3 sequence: CASSLVGDRVHEQYF. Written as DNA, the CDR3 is TGTGCCAGCAGCTTAGTCGGAGACAGGGTTCACGAGCAGTACTTC.

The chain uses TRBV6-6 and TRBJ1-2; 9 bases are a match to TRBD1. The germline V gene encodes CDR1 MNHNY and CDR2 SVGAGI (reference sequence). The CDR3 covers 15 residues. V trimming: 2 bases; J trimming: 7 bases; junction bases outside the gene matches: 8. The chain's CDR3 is CASSYKPGQGGGYTF. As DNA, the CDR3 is TGTGCCAGCAGTTACAAACCGGGACAGGGAGGTGGCTACACCTTC.

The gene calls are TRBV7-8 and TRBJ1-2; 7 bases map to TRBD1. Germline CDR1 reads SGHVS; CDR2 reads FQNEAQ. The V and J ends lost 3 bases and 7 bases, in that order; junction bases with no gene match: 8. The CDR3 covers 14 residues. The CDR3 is CASSFFQGEAGYTF. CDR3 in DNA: TGTGCCAGCAGCTTTTTTCAGGGGGAAGCTGGCTACACCTTC.

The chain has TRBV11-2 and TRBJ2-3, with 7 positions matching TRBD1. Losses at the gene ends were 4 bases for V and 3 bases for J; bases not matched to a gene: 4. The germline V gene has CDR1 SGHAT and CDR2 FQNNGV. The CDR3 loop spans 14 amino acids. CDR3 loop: CASSSGQWTDTQYF. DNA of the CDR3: TGTGCCAGCAGCTCGGGACAGTGGACAGATACGCAGTATTTT.

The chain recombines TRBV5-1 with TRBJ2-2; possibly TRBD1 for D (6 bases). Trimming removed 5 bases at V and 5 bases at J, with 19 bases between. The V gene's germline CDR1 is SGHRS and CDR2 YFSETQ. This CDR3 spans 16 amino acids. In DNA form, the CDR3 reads TGCGCCAGCAGAGGAACAGGGATTCAATGGACCGGGGAGCTGTTTTTT. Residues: CASRGTGIQWTGELFF.

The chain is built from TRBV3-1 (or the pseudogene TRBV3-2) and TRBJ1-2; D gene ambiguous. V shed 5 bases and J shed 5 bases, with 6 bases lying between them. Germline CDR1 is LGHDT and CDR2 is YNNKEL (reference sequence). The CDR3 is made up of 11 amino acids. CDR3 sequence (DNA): TGTGCCAGCAGCGTTTATTATGGCTACACCTTC. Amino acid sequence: CASSVYYGYTF.

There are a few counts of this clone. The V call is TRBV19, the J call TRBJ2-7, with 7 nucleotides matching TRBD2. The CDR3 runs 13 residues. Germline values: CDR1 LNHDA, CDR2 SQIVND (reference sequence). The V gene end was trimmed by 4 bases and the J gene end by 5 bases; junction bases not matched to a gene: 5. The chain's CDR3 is CASSTRLADEQYF. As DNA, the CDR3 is TGTGCCAGTAGTACCCGGCTAGCGGACGAGCAGTACTTC.

The CDR3 spells CASSKGGRGSCLVLDF. The CDR3 coding sequence is TGTGCCAGCAGCAAAGGAGGAAGGGGATCCTGTCTCGTATTAGATTTT. The V gene is TRBV21-1, the J gene TRBJ1-3; the table's TRBD1 call for D was not verified on the DNA. TRBV21-1 corresponds to a pseudogene. The CDR3 contains 16 residues.

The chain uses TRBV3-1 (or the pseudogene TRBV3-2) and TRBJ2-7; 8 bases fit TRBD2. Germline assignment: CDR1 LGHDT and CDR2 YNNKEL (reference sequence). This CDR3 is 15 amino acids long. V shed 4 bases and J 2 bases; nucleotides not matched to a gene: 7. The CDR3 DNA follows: TGTGCCAGCAGCCCTTCGACGGGGGGGCCCTACGAGCAGTACTTC. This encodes CASSPSTGGPYEQYF.

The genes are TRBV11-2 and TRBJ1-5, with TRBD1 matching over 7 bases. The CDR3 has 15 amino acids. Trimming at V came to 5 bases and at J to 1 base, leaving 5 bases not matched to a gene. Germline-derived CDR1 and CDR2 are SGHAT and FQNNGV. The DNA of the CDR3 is TGTGCCAGCAGCCTTGGGACAGAAAGCAATCAGCCCCAGCATTTT. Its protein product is CASSLGTESNQPQHF.

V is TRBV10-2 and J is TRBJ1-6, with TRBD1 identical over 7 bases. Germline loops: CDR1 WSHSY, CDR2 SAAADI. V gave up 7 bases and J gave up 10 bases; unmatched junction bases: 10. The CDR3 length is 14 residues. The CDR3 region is CASTHGDSASPLHF. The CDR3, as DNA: TGCGCCAGCACTCACGGGGACAGCGCCTCACCCCTCCACTTT.

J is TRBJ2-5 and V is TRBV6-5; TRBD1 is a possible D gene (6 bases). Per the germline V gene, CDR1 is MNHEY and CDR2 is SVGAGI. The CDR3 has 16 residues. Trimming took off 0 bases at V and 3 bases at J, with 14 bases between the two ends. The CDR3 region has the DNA TGTGCCAGCAGTTACTCCGGACAGAAAAGTGAAGAGACCCAGTACTTC. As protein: CASSYSGQKSEETQYF.

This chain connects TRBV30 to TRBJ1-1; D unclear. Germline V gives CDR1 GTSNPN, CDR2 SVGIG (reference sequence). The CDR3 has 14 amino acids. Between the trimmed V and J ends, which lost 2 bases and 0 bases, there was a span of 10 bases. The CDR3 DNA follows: TGTGCCTGGAGTCGTAACAACATGAACACTGAAGCTTTCTTT. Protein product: CAWSRNNMNTEAFF.

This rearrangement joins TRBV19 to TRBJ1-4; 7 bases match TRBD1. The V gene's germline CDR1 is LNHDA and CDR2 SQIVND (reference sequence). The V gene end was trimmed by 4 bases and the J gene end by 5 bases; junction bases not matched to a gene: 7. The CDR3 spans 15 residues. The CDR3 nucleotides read TGTGCCAGTAGTACAGGACAGGCTCACAATGAAAAACTGTTTTTT. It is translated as CASSTGQAHNEKLFF. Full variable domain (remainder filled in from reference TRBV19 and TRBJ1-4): DGGITQSPKYLFRKEGQNVTLSCEQNLNHDAMYWYRQDPGQGLRLIYYSQIVNDFQKGDIAEGYSVSREKKESFPLTVTSAQKNPTAFYLCASSTGQAHNEKLFFGSGTQLSVL.

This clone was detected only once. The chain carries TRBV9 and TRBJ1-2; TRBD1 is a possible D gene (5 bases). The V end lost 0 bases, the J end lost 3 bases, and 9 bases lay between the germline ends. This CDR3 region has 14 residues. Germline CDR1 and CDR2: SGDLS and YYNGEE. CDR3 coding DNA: TGTGCCAGCAGCGTAGGCAGGGCTGACTATGGCTACACCTTC. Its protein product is CASSVGRADYGYTF.

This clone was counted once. CDR3: CASSRPGEYTGELFF. The CDR3 bases are TGTGCCAGCAGCCGTCCAGGGGAGTACACCGGGGAGCTGTTTTTT. This rearrangement joins TRBV7-6 to TRBJ2-2; a possible D gene is TRBD1 (6 bases). Trimming left V 5 bases short and J 3 bases short, with 13 bases between. The germline CDR1 and CDR2 sequences are SGHVS and FNYEAQ. The CDR3 consists of 15 residues.